This is a list of T cell receptor beta chains from one sample in a study of T cells in Graves' hyperthyroidism and ophthalmopathy. TCRdb called the multiplex PCR reads again in MiXCR, with one record for every CDR3 protein. The sample shows about 360,000 distinct CDR3 sequences, about 13% of them seen only once. Sample: blood. Source of these receptors: a woman aged 18-29 years with Graves' hyperthyroidism. The CDR3 runs from the conserved cysteine through the conserved F or W. The D gene is left open where the match is weak. The size of a clone is reported for some rows only, either as once, few or many, or as a class for expanded clones.

V gene	D gene	J gene	clone size	CDR3 DNA	CDR3 protein
TRBV19	NA	TRBJ1-2	NA	TGTGCCAGTAGTCCCCCGGGGAGTCCGGGTGGCTACACCTTC	CASSPPGSPGGYTF
TRBV10-3	NA	TRBJ1-1	many	TGTGCCATCAGTGTGGGGGCAGACACTGAAGCTTTCTTT	CAISVGADTEAFF
TRBV3-1	NA	TRBJ1-6	many	TGTGCCAGCAGACTCGGAGATTCACCCCTCCACTTT	CASRLGDSPLHF
TRBV28	NA	TRBJ1-5	many	TGTGCCAGCAGTTTTAACAGGGAAAGCAATCAGCCCCAGCATTTT	CASSFNRESNQPQHF
TRBV28	NA	TRBJ2-4	many	TGTGCCAGCAGTCCCCAGCTAGCCAAAAACATTCAGTACTTC	CASSPQLAKNIQYF
TRBV15	NA	TRBJ2-3	many	TGTGCCACCAGCAGGGGGGGTAGCACAGATACGCAGTATTTT	CATSRGGSTDTQYF
TRBV6-2/TRBV6-3	NA	TRBJ2-1	NA	TGTGCCAGCGGTCTGGGGACGAGCGGCCCGGATGAGCAGTTCTTC	CASGLGTSGPDEQFF
TRBV11-2	NA	TRBJ1-5	many	TGTGCCAGCAGCTTAGGCCACGATCAGCCCCAGCATTTT	CASSLGHDQPQHF
TRBV11-2	TRBD2	TRBJ2-3	many	TGTGCCAGCAGCTTAGGAATTTTGGGGCGGGGGAATGACACAGATACGCAGTATTTT	CASSLGILGRGNDTDTQYF
TRBV20-1	TRBD2	TRBJ2-1	many	TGCAGTGCCAAGCGGGAGGGCCGGTACAATGAGCAGTTCTTC	CSAKREGRYNEQFF
TRBV20-1	TRBD2	TRBJ2-1	many	TGCAGTGCTAGAGATCCCCGGGGGGGCCTCTCCTACAATGAGCAGTTCTTC	CSARDPRGGLSYNEQFF
TRBV5-1	TRBD1	TRBJ2-7	many	TGCGCCAGCAGCTTGCCCGCCGGGACAGCTAAACTCCAAGCCTACGAGCAGTACTTC	CASSLPAGTAKLQAYEQYF
TRBV19	NA	TRBJ1-4	NA	TGTGCCAGTAGTATATCTCGGGTGGGGACAACTAATGAAAAACTGTTTTTT	CASSISRVGTTNEKLFF
TRBV28	NA	TRBJ1-2	many	TGTGCCAGCAGTTTAAGACTCTTTAAGGGCGGCTACACCTTC	CASSLRLFKGGYTF
TRBV3-1	NA	TRBJ1-2	many	TGTGCCAGCAGCCAAGAGTCTGACTATGGCTACACCTTC	CASSQESDYGYTF
TRBV11-2	NA	TRBJ1-1	many	TGTGCCAGCAGCACTCAGGAAAACACTGAAGCTTTCTTT	CASSTQENTEAFF
TRBV3-1	NA	TRBJ1-1	many	TGTGCCAGCAGCCAAGGGGCAGATACTGAAGCTTTCTTT	CASSQGADTEAFF
TRBV6-2/TRBV6-3	NA	TRBJ2-1	many	TGTGCCAGCAGTTACCCGGGCCTTCCCTACAATGAGCAGTTCTTC	CASSYPGLPYNEQFF
TRBV6-6	NA	TRBJ2-3	many	TGTGCCAGCAGTTACTCGTCCCCCCATGGCACAGATACGCAGTATTTT	CASSYSSPHGTDTQYF
TRBV2	NA	TRBJ1-5	NA	TGTGCCAGCAGTGGATCTGAGTGGGGCAATCAGCCCCAGCATTTT	CASSGSEWGNQPQHF
TRBV7-2	NA	TRBJ2-3	many	TGTGCCAGCAGCCACGACAGCACAGATACGCAGTATTTT	CASSHDSTDTQYF
TRBV27	NA	TRBJ2-1	many	TGTGCCATCAGTCTGGGCCCCTACAATGAGCAGTTCTTC	CAISLGPYNEQFF
TRBV7-9	NA	TRBJ2-7	many	TGTGCCAGCAGGAGGGGACCCGAGCAGTACTTC	CASRRGPEQYF
TRBV9	NA	TRBJ1-2	many	TGTGCCAGCAGCGTAAAGGATTGGTCAGAAGGCTACACCTTC	CASSVKDWSEGYTF
TRBV28	TRBD1	TRBJ1-1	many	TGTGCCAGCAGTTTGTTCCCCGGACAGGGGCGGACTGAAGCTTTCTTT	CASSLFPGQGRTEAFF
TRBV2	TRBD1	TRBJ2-7	few	TGTGCCAGCAGTGCATTAGGACAGGTCATCTACGAGCAGTACTTC	CASSALGQVIYEQYF
TRBV2	NA	TRBJ2-7	many	TGTGCGCAAGCTCCTACAGGGATCTCGGGCGAGCAGTACTTC	CAQAPTGISGEQYF
TRBV3-1	NA	TRBJ1-1	few	TGTGCCAGCAGCCAAGATGTCCGGACGAACACTGAAGCTTTCTTT	CASSQDVRTNTEAFF
TRBV24-1	NA	TRBJ1-2	many	TGTGCCACCAGTGACCCCGGACAGAACTATGGCTACACCTTC	CATSDPGQNYGYTF
TRBV12-3/TRBV12-4	TRBD1	TRBJ2-3	many	TGTGCCAGCAACAGACAGGGGGCGTCCTCAGATACGCAGTATTTT	CASNRQGASSDTQYF
TRBV3-1	NA	TRBJ2-1	many	TGTGCCAGCAGCCGAAGGGTGACTAGCTCCTACAATGAGCAGTTCTTC	CASSRRVTSSYNEQFF
TRBV28	TRBD2	TRBJ2-1	many	TGTGCCAGCAGCTCTCGCCGGGGACTAGAGGAGGGTGAGCAGTTCTTC	CASSSRRGLEEGEQFF
TRBV6-1	NA	TRBJ2-7	many	TGTGCCGTCCGGGGGGGGACAGGGATCTACGAGCAGTACTTC	CAVRGGTGIYEQYF
TRBV27	NA	TRBJ2-7	NA	TGTGCCAGCAGCCTTAGTGACAGATACGAGCAGTACTTC	CASSLSDRYEQYF
TRBV24-1	NA	TRBJ1-4	NA	TGTGCCACCAGTGATGAGGGGGACTTAAATGAAAAACTGTTTTTT	CATSDEGDLNEKLFF
TRBV25-1	NA	TRBJ1-5	NA	TGTGCCAGCAGGAGGGACATTCGCAATCAGCCCCAGCATTTT	CASRRDIRNQPQHF
TRBV4-2	TRBD1	TRBJ2-3	NA	TGTGCCAGCACCCAAGGACAGGGGGAGTCTTATGCGTATACGCAGTATTTT	CASTQGQGESYAYTQYF
TRBV4-1	TRBD1	TRBJ1-2	NA	TGCGCCAGCAGCCCTCATATTGACAGGGACCACGGCTACACCTTC	CASSPHIDRDHGYTF
TRBV15	NA	TRBJ1-4	NA	TGTGCCACCAGCAGAGATCATGGAGCCGATAATGAAAAACTGCTTTTT	CATSRDHGADNEKLLF
TRBV7-2	TRBD2	TRBJ2-1	many	TGTGCCAGCACCTTGGGGCACGGGGGGGGAGGGCGGAATGAGCAGTTCTTC	CASTLGHGGGGRNEQFF
TRBV20-1	NA	TRBJ1-1	NA	TGCAGTGCTTGGGGGAAACCCCTCAGTGAAGCTTTCTTT	CSAWGKPLSEAFF
TRBV20-1	NA	TRBJ2-7	many	TGCAGTGCTATAGCGGCCAACGCCTACGAGCAGTACTTC	CSAIAANAYEQYF
TRBV12-5	NA	TRBJ2-5	many	TGTGCTAGTGGTTTATCGGACTTGGCCTGGTACTTC	CASGLSDLAWYF
TRBV10-2	TRBD1	TRBJ2-1	NA	TGCGCCACCAACGACCTTGGACAGGGCGATGAGCAGTTCTTC	CATNDLGQGDEQFF
TRBV9	NA	TRBJ2-3	many	TGTGCCAGCAGCATTAGACTTACAGATACGCAGTATTTT	CASSIRLTDTQYF
TRBV4-1	NA	TRBJ2-7	NA	TGCGCCAGCAGCCAAGTATGGGGAACGACCTACGAGCAGTACTTC	CASSQVWGTTYEQYF